The source of this T cell receptor beta chain is a study of T-cell memory formation after mild COVID-19 (dated by TCRdb to about 2021). In the study overall: TCR sequence clusters from the two donors were found to be largely donor specific. T-cell clones expanding and contracting after mild COVID-19 in two donors were tracked by longitudinal TCRalpha and TCRbeta repertoire sequencing. Two young, previously healthy adult volunteers, one female and one male, were included in the cohort.

Ficoll-Paque density gradient centrifugation was used to isolate PBMCs. In the germline V gene, CDR1 corresponds to KGHSH and CDR2 to LQKENI. Counted from cysteine to phenylalanine, this CDR3 has 18 amino acids. Here the CDR3 DNA is all that survives: 54 bases in frame from base 1. V is cut by 3 bases and J by 0 bases, and the space between the germline ends is 15 bases. Instrument used: Illumina NovaSeq 6000. cDNA libraries for TCRalpha and TCRbeta were prepared by 5'RACE using constant-segment primers, with sample barcodes and unique molecular identifiers added. RNA was extracted from every sample with Trizol reagent. Library amplification was performed in two PCR steps, and a second sample barcode and Illumina TruSeq adapters were introduced in the second step. Sequencing of the libraries was done on an Illumina NovaSeq, producing 2 x 150 bp paired-end reads. As for the original processing: With migec v1.2.7, reads were demultiplexed and then collapsed into UMI-guided consensus sequences. Using mixcr v2.1.11, UMI consensuses were aligned to TRA and TRB V and J templates and then assembled into clonotypes. Clonotypes were classified as expanded or contracted when called significant by both edgeR and NoisET, with noise models trained on biological replicates. edgeR calls used a false discovery rate-adjusted p below 0.01 and a log2 fold-change threshold of 1. As an exploratory analysis of dynamics, max-normalized trajectories of the 1000 most abundant clonotypes were examined with PCA combined with hierarchical clustering. Separately sequenced CD4+ and CD8+ repertoires were used to assign a CD4 or CD8 phenotype to each responding clone. TCRdb reanalyzed the raw reads on its own, using fastp at Q25 for trimming and MiXCR for clone calling, and kept in-frame beta chains. Rows with a matching CDR3 protein are joined into one entry that keeps the most common DNA and genes. The V and J calls were determined by TCRdb, not by the authors. The sample contains roughly 170,000 distinct CDR3 sequences, about 18% of them found a single time. The ten largest make up more than 3% of the sample.

Only a few counts were recorded for this clonotype. The antigen this receptor binds is unknown. Base qualities are missing; no much larger clone stands one base away. Points the paper makes about the study in general: The study covered only a couple of mild cases, and larger cohorts including severe cases with pre-infection samples were considered necessary. Contracting CD4+ clones were located mainly in the CM and EM memory subsets, whereas CD8+ clones were found to be enriched in EMRA. Clones contracting from day 15 to 85 had balanced CD4/CD8 phenotypes, while a second wave expanding from day 15 to 37 was biased towards CD4+. SARS-CoV-2 specificity was not confirmed for the second-wave clones peaking on day 37. Some responding clones were detected in pre-infection memory, which suggested that pre-existing cross-reactive memory T cells had joined the SARS-CoV-2 response.

The rearranged chain carries TRBV18 and TRBJ1-6, and possibly TRBD1, on 5 matching bases. The TCR was taken from a man aged 18-30 years who had mild COVID-19 (a few samples of this study predate the infection). The sample titles of this study are shuffled in the database, so cell type and time point are left out; the donor was told from shared clones. What was sequenced was PBMCs or a T cell subset sorted from them (not recorded which). The sequenced DNA is TGTGCCAGCTCACCCACTTCGGGGGAAGGCTCCTATAATTCACCCCTCCACTTT. It is translated as CASSPTSGEGSYNSPLHF.